The 28 T cell receptor beta chains given below trace back to one sample, sequenced in a study of somatic mutations in cytotoxic T cells in rheumatoid arthritis. This table comes from immunoSEQ multiplex PCR, and its TCRdb copy is limited to in-frame clones, with some not included. The table has approximately 19,000 clones, 65% to 85% seen once. Sequencing was done on a sample of CD8+ T cells sorted from blood. Receptors originate from an adult with rheumatoid arthritis.

This chain joins TRBV6-4 and TRBJ2-4; 14 bases agree with TRBD2. V shed 0 bases, J shed 9 bases, and the junction held 1 base outside the gene matches. Germline V lookup: CDR1 MRHNA, CDR2 SNTAGT. The length of the CDR3 is 15 residues. The DNA of the CDR3 is TGTGCCAGCAGTGACTCGACTAGCGGGGGGGCCATTCAGTACTTC. Translating it yields CASSDSTSGGAIQYF.

This chain joins TRBV5-4 and TRBJ1-1; D gene uncertain. V was shortened by 2 bases and J by 5 bases, with 10 bases between the two germline ends. The CDR3 loop spans 13 amino acids. The germline gives CDR1 SGHNT, CDR2 YYREEE (reference sequence). The CDR3 DNA reads as TGTGCCAGCAGCTTTTCAGGTGGAACTGAAGCTTTCTTT. Translating it yields CASSFSGGTEAFF.

The chain employs TRBV5-1 and TRBJ2-3; no firm D call. This CDR3 has 15 residues. Germline lookup yields CDR1 SGHRS and CDR2 YFSETQ. V lost 4 bases and J lost 2, with 14 bases in between. The CDR3 bases are TGCGCCAGCAGCGGGCTGGACGGTTACACAGATACGCAGTATTTT. Its protein product is CASSGLDGYTDTQYF.

The rearrangement links TRBV9 to TRBJ2-1; D may be TRBD2 (6 bases). V lost 2 bases and J 0 bases, leaving 12 bases between the germline ends. The CDR3 runs 16 residues. Germline loops: CDR1 SGDLS, CDR2 YYNGEE. CDR3 nucleotide sequence: TGTGCCAGCAGCGTGGGGGACTCAAGCTCCTACAATGAGCAGTTCTTC. It translates to CASSVGDSSSYNEQFF.

The chain links TRBV6-1 to TRBJ2-7; D is uncertain. Per the germline V gene, CDR1 is MNHNS and CDR2 is SASEGT. The ends were cut back, 3 bases at V and 4 bases at J, with 16 bases in the middle. The CDR3 is 15 amino acids. The CDR3 is CASSERPGSGYEQYF. Written as DNA, the CDR3 is TGTGCCAGCAGTGAGAGGCCCGGGTCTGGGTACGAGCAGTACTTC.

The chain uses TRBV5-1 and TRBJ1-2; the match to TRBD1 covers 12 bases. This CDR3 comprises 16 residues. Germline assignment: CDR1 SGHRS and CDR2 YFSETQ. Germline trimming cut 2 bases from V and 5 bases from J; bases unmatched to any gene: 7. CDR3 protein: CASSLGTGGEGYGYTF. In DNA form, the CDR3 reads TGCGCCAGCAGCTTAGGGACAGGGGGCGAAGGTTATGGCTACACCTTC.

This clone was recorded only once. The chain couples TRBV27 to TRBJ1-3, with D possibly being TRBD1 (5 bases). In germline, CDR1 is MNHEY, CDR2 SMNVEV (reference sequence). This CDR3 is built from 14 residues. Trimming took 7 bases from V and 5 from J, leaving 15 bases between them. The CDR3 DNA reads as TGTGCCAGCACCCTAGGGACGGTTCGAAACACCATATATTTT. This encodes CASTLGTVRNTIYF.

CDR3 region: CASSLVSSTDTQYF. The DNA for the CDR3 is TGCGCCAGCAGCTTGGTATCTAGCACAGATACGCAGTATTTT. The V call is TRBV5-1, the J call TRBJ2-3; D unclear. Germline-derived CDR1 and CDR2 are SGHRS and YFSETQ. Trimming took off 0 bases at V and 0 bases at J, with 5 bases between the two ends. This CDR3 has 14 residues.

This rearrangement joins TRBV27 to TRBJ1-1, with D unresolved. V gave up 2 bases and J gave up 4 bases, with 14 bases separating them. The CDR3 is 15 residues long. Per the germline V gene, CDR1 is MNHEY and CDR2 is SMNVEV (reference sequence). The CDR3: CASSLSAGPSTEAFF. The CDR3 bases are TGTGCCAGCAGTTTAAGTGCAGGTCCGAGCACTGAAGCTTTCTTT.

The J gene is TRBJ1-1, the V gene TRBV5-4; 8 bases line up with TRBD1. V shed 1 base, J shed 9 bases, and the junction held 11 bases outside the gene matches. The CDR3 has 15 residues. Germline loops: CDR1 SGHNT, CDR2 YYREEE (reference sequence). CDR3 in amino acids: CASSLLDRGFHKAFF. Here the CDR3 DNA reads TGTGCCAGCAGCTTGCTTGACAGGGGATTCCATAAAGCTTTCTTT.

This clone has only a few counts. Other DNA sequences in the sample encode the same CDR3. The gene calls are TRBV7-9 and TRBJ1-1; D ambiguous. Trimming stripped 4 bases from V and 1 base from J, with 4 bases between. Germline CDR1 and CDR2: SEHNR and FQNEAQ (reference sequence). The CDR3 consists of 12 residues. CDR3 loop: CASSSANTEAFF. The DNA of the CDR3 is TGTGCCAGCAGCTCAGCGAACACTGAAGCTTTCTTT.

The chain is built from TRBV7-9 and TRBJ1-1; D is perhaps TRBD1 (6 bases). V dropped 8 bases and J dropped 11 bases, with 21 bases sitting between them. Looked up from germline, CDR1 is SEHNR and CDR2 is FQNEAQ (reference sequence). The CDR3 runs to 13 residues. The CDR3 sequence: CASEGGGLKSAFF. The DNA of the CDR3 is TGTGCCAGCGAGGGGGGGGGTCTAAAGTCGGCTTTCTTT.

This chain uses TRBV10-3 with TRBJ1-5; tentative D call: TRBD1 (5 bases). Per germline, CDR1 ENHRY and CDR2 SYGVKD. The CDR3 spans 15 residues. V was clipped by 2 bases and J by 4 bases, with 12 bases between them. CDR3 coding DNA: TGTGCCATCAGTGAGGTATTTGGGACTAATCAGCCCCAGCATTTT. Protein sequence: CAISEVFGTNQPQHF.

The chain recombines TRBV5-1 with TRBJ2-2; tentative D call: TRBD1 (5 bases). CDR1 and CDR2 from the germline V gene are SGHRS and YFSETQ. The V gene lost 2 bases and the J gene lost 3 bases, with 14 bases spanning the gap. The CDR3 contains 16 residues. In DNA form, the CDR3 reads TGCGCCAGCAGCTTCCGCAGGGTTGGGCACACCGGGGAGCTGTTTTTT. It translates to CASSFRRVGHTGELFF.

The chain recombines TRBV6-5 with TRBJ1-2; D is possibly TRBD1 (5 bases). The V gene's germline CDR1 is MNHEY and CDR2 SVGAGI. The CDR3 has 11 residues. V lost 5 bases and J 7 bases, leaving 8 bases between the germline ends. CDR3 sequence: CASSVGTGYTF. CDR3 sequence (DNA): TGTGCCAGCAGTGTTGGGACTGGCTACACCTTC.

J is TRBJ1-1 and V is TRBV6-5; D may be TRBD1 (6 bases). The length of the CDR3 is 16 residues. V lost 4 bases, J lost 1 base, and 16 bases lay in between. Germline lookup yields CDR1 MNHEY and CDR2 SVGAGI. The CDR3 spells CASSFRDISENTEAFF. In DNA form, the CDR3 reads TGTGCCAGCAGTTTCCGGGACATTTCTGAGAACACTGAAGCTTTCTTT.

This chain joins TRBV7-9 and TRBJ2-3, with 10 nucleotides matching TRBD1. This CDR3 comprises 17 residues. In germline, CDR1 is SEHNR, CDR2 FQNEAQ (reference sequence). Losses at the gene ends were 5 bases for V and 4 bases for J; bases not matched to a gene: 12. CDR3 sequence (DNA): TGTGCCAGCAGCACACCCGGGACAGGGGCCGATGCAGATACGCAGTATTTT. This codes for CASSTPGTGADADTQYF.

The rearrangement links TRBV6-1 to TRBJ2-1; 8 bases agree with TRBD1. Losses at the gene ends were 6 bases for V and 12 bases for J; bases not matched to a gene: 13. From germline, CDR1 is MNHNS and CDR2 SASEGT. This CDR3 has 14 amino acids. CDR3 sequence (DNA): TGTGCCAGCAGGGAACTGCGGGACAGGTCGTCGCAGTTCTTC. Translated: CASRELRDRSSQFF.

CDR3 protein: CASSLVPDSYNEQFF. CDR3 sequence (DNA): TGTGCCAGCAGCTTGGTCCCGGACTCCTACAATGAGCAGTTCTTC. The chain employs TRBV5-5 and TRBJ2-1; D not resolved. Between the trimmed V and J ends, which lost 0 bases and 0 bases, there was a span of 7 bases. The CDR3 is 15 residues long. Germline V gives CDR1 SGHKS, CDR2 YYEKEE (reference sequence).

The V call is TRBV7-9, the J call TRBJ2-5, with 7 positions matching TRBD1. Trimming removed 1 base from V and 5 bases from J; junction bases left unmatched: 7. Germline V lookup: CDR1 SEHNR, CDR2 FQNEAQ (reference sequence). This CDR3 has 15 residues. CDR3 region: CASSLDRGRGETQYF. DNA of the CDR3: TGTGCCAGCAGCTTAGATCGGGGCAGGGGGGAGACCCAGTACTTC.

The chain uses TRBV10-1 and TRBJ1-1; D is unresolved. V lost 2 bases and J 5 bases, leaving 9 bases between the germline ends. Germline loops: CDR1 WNHNN, CDR2 SYGVQD (reference sequence). The CDR3 totals 13 residues. CDR3 residues: CASSENRRTEAFF. In DNA form, the CDR3 reads TGCGCCAGCAGTGAGAACAGAAGGACTGAAGCTTTCTTT.

The chain links TRBV29-1 to TRBJ1-3, with D uncertain. CDR3 length: 11 residues. Germline values: CDR1 SQVTM, CDR2 ANQGSEA. Trimming stripped 3 bases from V and 3 bases from J, with 3 bases between. The CDR3 bases are TGCAGCGTTGAGGGTGGAAACACCATATATTTT. It translates to CSVEGGNTIYF.

The chain couples TRBV15 to TRBJ1-4; no reliable D call. CDR3 length: 14 residues. Trimming shortened V by 5 bases and J by 6 bases, and 13 bases separated the two germline ends. CDR1 is LNHNV and CDR2 is YYDKDF in the germline V gene (reference sequence). Written as DNA, the CDR3 is TGTGCCACCAGCGATCAATTGGAATATGAAAAACTGTTTTTT. Encoded protein: CATSDQLEYEKLFF. The whole variable domain, filled in from reference TRBV15 and TRBJ1-4, reads DAMVIQNPRYQVTQFGKPVTLSCSQTLNHNVMYWYQQKSSQAPKLLFHYYDKDFNNEADTPDNFQSRRPNTSFCFLDIRSPGLGDTAMYLCATSDQLEYEKLFFGSGTQLSVL.

This clone was seen a single time. The chain uses TRBV28 and TRBJ2-3; D tentatively reads TRBD1 or TRBD2 (5 bases each). Trimming shortened V by 5 bases and J by 2 bases, and 14 bases separated the two germline ends. CDR3 length: 15 amino acids. Germline assignment: CDR1 MDHEN and CDR2 SYDVKM. The CDR3 DNA follows: TGTGCCAGCAGTACTAGACAGATCTCCACAGATACGCAGTATTTT. It is translated as CASSTRQISTDTQYF.

The chain links TRBV21-1 to TRBJ1-2. TRBV21-1 is assigned pseudogene status. The CDR3 has 15 amino acids. CDR3 amino acids: CASSKVESDTYGYTF. CDR3 nucleotides: TGTGCCAGCAGCAAAGTAGAGTCGGATACCTATGGCTACACCTTC.

This clone came up a few times. The chain couples TRBV7-6 to TRBJ1-6, with D perhaps TRBD1 (6 bases). V was trimmed by 1 base and J by 1 base, leaving 14 bases between them. CDR3 length: 18 residues. Looked up from germline, CDR1 is SGHVS and CDR2 is FNYEAQ. The CDR3 here is CASSLGEGGASYNSPLHF. CDR3 DNA: TGTGCCAGCAGCTTAGGTGAGGGGGGCGCGTCCTATAATTCACCCCTCCACTTT. The full variable domain, completed using reference TRBV7-6 and TRBJ1-6, is GAGVSQSPRYKVTKRGQDVALRCDPISGHVSLYWYRQALGQGPEFLTYFNYEAQQDKSGLPNDRFSAERPEGSISTLTIQRTEQRDSAMYRCASSLGEGGASYNSPLHFGNGTRLTVT.

This chain joins TRBV11-2 and TRBJ2-7, with TRBD2 matching 7 bases. With 4 bases clipped from V and 5 bases from J, the junction kept 11 bases outside the gene matches. Per the germline V gene, CDR1 is SGHAT and CDR2 is FQNNGV. This CDR3 has 15 amino acids. The CDR3 loop is CASSWGGPRTHEQYF. CDR3 nucleotides: TGTGCCAGCAGCTGGGGGGGACCACGGACCCACGAGCAGTACTTC.

CDR3 amino acids: CASSPPASGGYQETQYF. In DNA form, the CDR3 reads TGTGCCAGTAGTCCCCCCGCTAGCGGGGGGTACCAAGAGACCCAGTACTTC. The chain links TRBV19 to TRBJ2-5; TRBD2 aligns across 11 bases. The J segment lost 0 bases and the V segment lost 5 bases, leaving 8 bases of the junction unmatched. CDR1 LNHDA and CDR2 SQIVND come from the germline V gene (reference sequence). CDR3 size: 17 residues.